The T cell receptor beta chain described here comes from a study of blood T cells in healthy people across ages. Peripheral blood from each donor was collected in a volume of 9.5 to 10 milliliters. Each sample provided at least 5 micrograms of extracted total RNA. A sample-barcoded 5' primer and a J-beta primer mix were used in a second PCR of about 7 to 11 cycles. A template-switch adaptor containing 12 random nucleotides labeled each cDNA molecule. TCRdb fed the 5' RACE reads into MiXCR, producing one record per CDR3 protein. Of approximately 1.5 million distinct CDR3 sequences in the sample, around 36% were seen once. Notes on the study in general: Greater diversity and more naive CD4+ cells were seen in long-lived donors than in aged donors.

V gave up 7 bases and J gave up 4 bases, with 19 bases separating them. Germline CDR1 DFQATT, CDR2 SNEGSKA (reference sequence). This CDR3 is 14 amino acids long. On this clonotype: Its antigen is not identified.

J is TRBJ1-1 and V is TRBV20-1; possible D gene TRBD1, 5 bases. The sample comprised blood. This clonotype originated in a woman in her twenties or thirties in good health. For the CDR3, the DNA is TGCAGTGTCAAAGCGGGGGGAGGTGGCACTGAAGCTTTCTTT. This encodes CSVKAGGGGTEAFF.